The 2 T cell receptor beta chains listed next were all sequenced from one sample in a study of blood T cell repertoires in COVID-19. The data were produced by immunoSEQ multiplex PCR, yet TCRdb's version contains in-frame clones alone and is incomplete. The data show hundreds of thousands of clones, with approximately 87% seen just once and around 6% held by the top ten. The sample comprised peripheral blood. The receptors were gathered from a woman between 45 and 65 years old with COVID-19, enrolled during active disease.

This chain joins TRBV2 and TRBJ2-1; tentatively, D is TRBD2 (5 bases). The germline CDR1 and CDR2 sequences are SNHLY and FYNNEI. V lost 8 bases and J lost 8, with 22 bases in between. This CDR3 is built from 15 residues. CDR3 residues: CASGQVPEGGDEQFF. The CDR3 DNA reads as TGTGCCAGCGGTCAGGTGCCCGAGGGTGGTGATGAGCAGTTCTTC.

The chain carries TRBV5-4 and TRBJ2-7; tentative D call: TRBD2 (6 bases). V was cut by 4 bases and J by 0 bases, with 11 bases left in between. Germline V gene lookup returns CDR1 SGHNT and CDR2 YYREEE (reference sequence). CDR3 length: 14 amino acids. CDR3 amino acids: CASSRSGSSYEQYF. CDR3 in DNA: TGTGCCAGCAGCCGGAGCGGGTCCTCCTACGAGCAGTACTTC.